This T cell receptor beta chain was sequenced in a study of T cells after posttransplantation cyclophosphamide. CDR1 is SGHVS and CDR2 is FQNEAQ in the germline V gene. Trimming pared 2 bases from V and 0 bases from J, leaving 2 bases between. The CDR3 runs 14 residues. Treatment was busulfan-fludarabine conditioning, a marrow graft, and cyclophosphamide on days +3 and +4. TCRdb's table, derived via immunoSEQ multiplex PCR, lists solely in-frame clones and lacks some. The sample consists of about 42,000 clones, roughly 91% of them appearing once. The material was PBMCs, obtained about 60 days after allogeneic stem cell transplant with posttransplant cyclophosphamide. V usage is TRBV7-8 and J usage is TRBJ2-6; no firm D call. The TCR comes from a male patient aged 55 to 69 who received an allogeneic stem cell transplant from a related donor and was CMV-positive. The T cells may partly be graft donor cells. In nucleotides, the CDR3 is TGTGCCAGCAGCTTATACTCTGGGGCCAACGTCCTGACTTTC. As protein: CASSLYSGANVLTF.